Following are 9 T cell receptor beta chains from one sample sequenced in a study of blood T cell repertoires in COVID-19. Using immunoSEQ multiplex PCR, the repertoire was profiled, and TCRdb retains in-frame clones only, with some absent. Here the sample spans some 330,000 clones, around 89% being singletons. The sequenced sample was peripheral blood. The receptor source for this set is a woman aged 50 to 60 with active or convalescent COVID-19.

The chain combines TRBV12-5 with TRBJ2-5, with 10 bases aligning to TRBD1. The CDR3 sequence is 17 residues long. Germline CDR1 and CDR2: LGHNT and FRNRAP. V dropped 0 bases and J dropped 4; count of bases not matched to a gene: 8. CDR3 loop: CASGLVHVTGGSETQYF. The CDR3 DNA reads TGTGCTAGTGGTTTGGTACATGTGACAGGGGGCTCAGAGACCCAGTACTTC.

The rearrangement joins TRBV7-3 to TRBJ2-7, with 7 bases matching TRBD1. The junction had 5 bases not matched to a gene; V was cut back by 5 bases and J by 1 base. CDR1 is SGHTA, CDR2 FQGTGA, per germline. This CDR3 spans 14 amino acids. In nucleotides, the CDR3 is TGTGCCAGCAGCCCCTCGGGACAGTCCTACGAGCAGTACTTC. Translation: CASSPSGQSYEQYF.

This clone is a singleton in its sample. V and J are TRBV7-2 and TRBJ1-6; D might be TRBD1 (6 bases). V shed 5 bases and J shed 0 bases, with 11 bases lying between them. Germline CDR1 is SGHTA and CDR2 is FQGNSA. This CDR3 region has 16 residues. The CDR3 nucleotides read TGTGCCAGCAGCGCCAGGGGCGACTCCTATAATTCACCCCTCCACTTT. The encoded protein is CASSARGDSYNSPLHF.

The table lists this clone with a count of one. The J gene is TRBJ2-1, the V gene TRBV11-3, with 10 bases lining up with TRBD1. The CDR3 covers 15 residues. Germline assignment: CDR1 SGHNT and CDR2 YENEEA. Trimming removed 5 bases from V and 7 bases from J; junction bases left unmatched: 8. The CDR3 spells CASSHRTGGWNEQFF. CDR3 DNA sequence: TGTGCCAGCAGCCACCGGACAGGGGGTTGGAATGAGCAGTTCTTC.

This clone came up a few times. J is TRBJ1-5 and V is TRBV30; D perhaps matches TRBD1 (6 bases). This CDR3 has 14 amino acids. Germline V CDR1 and CDR2: GTSNPN, SVGIG (reference sequence). V dropped 5 bases and J dropped 7 bases, with 18 bases sitting between them. The CDR3 DNA reads as TGTGCCTGGGGTCGGGGGGGCGTCGGGCAGCCCCAGCATTTT. Translating gives CAWGRGGVGQPQHF.

The chain links TRBV7-2 to TRBJ2-1, with 9 nucleotides matching TRBD1. Trimming at V came to 1 base and at J to 6 bases, leaving 7 bases not matched to a gene. The CDR3 spans 16 residues. Germline CDR1 and CDR2: SGHTA and FQGNSA. CDR3 region: CASSLDGTGRINEQFF. DNA of the CDR3: TGTGCCAGCAGCTTAGATGGGACAGGGCGGATCAATGAGCAGTTCTTC.

This clone appeared a few times. J is TRBJ2-7 and V is TRBV7-2, with 7 bases identical to TRBD2. Germline CDR1 SGHTA, CDR2 FQGNSA. The CDR3 is made up of 15 amino acids. V lost 3 bases and J lost 2; bases outside the gene matches: 7. The CDR3 spells CASSLGSGNPYEQYF. As DNA, the CDR3 is TGTGCCAGCAGCTTGGGCAGCGGGAACCCCTACGAGCAGTACTTC.

There are a few counts of this clone. The J gene is TRBJ2-1, the V gene TRBV29-1; 8 positions agree with TRBD2. J was trimmed by 6 bases and V by 6 bases; bases with no gene match: 4. The CDR3 consists of 12 residues. Germline CDR1 is SQVTM and CDR2 is ANQGSEA. CDR3: CSVTAGGNEQFF. The CDR3 nucleotides are TGCAGCGTGACCGCGGGGGGCAATGAGCAGTTCTTC.

This CDR3 is CASSLRQTQETQYF. The DNA of the CDR3 is TGTGCCAGCAGTTTAAGACAGACCCAAGAGACCCAGTACTTC. The chain employs TRBV27 and TRBJ2-5; TRBD1 is a possible D gene (5 bases). CDR1 MNHEY and CDR2 SMNVEV come from the germline V gene (reference sequence). V was cut by 2 bases and J by 1 base, with 8 bases left in between. This CDR3 comprises 14 residues.